This T cell receptor beta chain was sequenced in a study of T cells after yellow fever vaccination (dated by TCRdb to about 2019). Some background on the complete study: The SMART-Seq v4 Ultra Low Input RNA kit was used to prepare libraries from fractions with low cell numbers. To follow T-cell clones before and after both primary and booster YFV17D yellow fever vaccination, bulk TCR alpha and beta repertoires underwent longitudinal sequencing. Two healthy male donors made up the cohort, one aged 18 to 29 years and the other aged 30 to 40 years. Bulk PBMC replicates and cell subsets were isolated from blood drawn at multiple timepoints before and after both primary and secondary immunization.

Sequencing was performed on an Illumina NovaSeq 6000. TCR cDNA was synthesized by 5'RACE template switching, through which a universal primer site and unique molecular identifiers were introduced. cDNA synthesis was primed from both the TCR alpha and TCR beta constant segments. Libraries were amplified in two PCR steps, with sample barcodes and sequencing adapters added in the second step. Sequencing of libraries was done on Illumina HiSeq 2500 (2x100 bp) or NovaSeq (2x150 bp). On the study's bioinformatics: MIGEC was used to demultiplex reads and collapse the reads into UMI consensus sequences, and MiXCR was used for V(D)J alignment. Vaccine-responding clonotypes were identified with edgeR using replicate PBMC samples, with FDR below 0.01 and a log2 fold change above 5 up to day 15 being required. Each bulk clonotype was labeled CD4 or CD8 based on which sequenced repertoire, CD4 or CD8, contained the clonotype at higher abundance. The raw public data were reprocessed by TCRdb itself: fastp quality trimming at Q25, MiXCR clonotype calling, in-frame beta chains only. Each entry is one CDR3 protein sequence, shown with its most common DNA and genes. V and J calls and clone size were set by TCRdb, not the authors. This sample is represented by 310,000 or so distinct CDR3 sequences; around 3.6% of them were singletons. The ten largest clones take up about 25% of the sample.

The research as a whole found: The study included only a couple of donors, which limits how far the findings can be generalized. FACS-sorted repertoires could contain abundant contaminating clonotypes from the bulk population, so computational filtering was required. A small fraction of clonotypes appeared in both the CD4 and CD8 compartments, likely as a result of convergent recombination. After the booster, most of the clones that had expanded following primary vaccination were detected again (roughly 97% of CD4 and around 87% of CD8), which suggests that memory was broadly maintained. The secondary T-cell response was weaker than the primary response but faster, peaking on day 5 instead of day 15.

This clonotype was counted many times. This clone's antigen is unknown. Nothing much larger sits one base from this clone, and base qualities are not available. The treatment or condition label corresponds to: live attenuated yellow fever vaccine strain. Two biological replicates of bulk PBMCs were collected at each blood-draw timepoint. PBMCs were isolated from peripheral blood using a standard Ficoll-Paque protocol. TriZol was used to extract RNA from bulk PBMCs, CD4 and CD8 fractions, and dextramer-positive and dextramer-negative fractions. The sequenced sample was PBMCs, obtained on the day of the yellow fever booster vaccination. The source is a man aged 18 to 30 who received the YFV17D yellow fever vaccine.

The CDR3 protein is CASSRGGLAALGNEQFF. The nucleotide sequence reads as follows: TGCGCCAGCAGCCGAGGGGGACTAGCGGCCCTAGGTAATGAGCAGTTCTTC. The rearrangement joined TRBV4-1 to TRBJ2-1; TRBD2 fits 11 bases in the junction. The CDR3 spans 17 residues, from the cysteine through the phenylalanine. Only the CDR3 DNA is retained, 51 bases long and in frame from the first base. CDR1 is given as MGHRA and CDR2 as YSYEKL, both from the germline V gene. The junction shows trimming of 4 bases on V and 7 bases on J, and the gene matches do not reach 12 bases of it.